The entry below gives a single T cell receptor beta chain sequence along with its context. The antigen remains undetermined. This CDR3 spans 14 amino acids. V shed 7 bases and J 1 base; nucleotides not matched to a gene: 5. The 5'RACE template-switching step produced TCR cDNA and added a universal primer site and UMIs. TCRdb re-analysed the 5' RACE reads in MiXCR, keeping a single row per CDR3 protein. The data contain about 400,000 distinct CDR3 sequences, roughly 6.2% of them singletons. The data stem from a study of T cells after yellow fever vaccination. Regarding the study as a whole: Abundant clonotypes from the bulk population could contaminate FACS-sorted repertoires.

This specimen was PBMCs, taken 5 days after the yellow fever booster vaccination. The TCR comes from a man between 25 and 39 years old who received the YFV17D yellow fever vaccine. This rearrangement joins TRBV12-3 or TRBV12-4 to TRBJ2-7, with TRBD1 matching over 9 bases. The CDR3 DNA follows: TGTGCCAGCACCGAACAGGGGGCGTCCTACGAGCAGTACTTC. Its protein is CASTEQGASYEQYF.